These 18 T cell receptor beta chains share one sample of origin, sequenced in a study of early T cells in non-severe SARS-CoV-2 infection. TCRdb re-called the 5' RACE reads with MiXCR, one entry per CDR3 protein. Counted here are roughly 66,000 distinct CDR3 sequences, roughly 10% occurring once; the ten biggest clones make up more than 2.5%. The source material was whole blood. The receptor set was obtained from an adult who was a healthcare worker with PCR-confirmed SARS-CoV-2 infection or an uninfected control (not recorded which).

This clonotype was picked up a small number of times. The gene calls are TRBV19 and TRBJ2-7; TRBD2 agrees at 11 bases. The CDR3 length is 16 residues. CDR1 and CDR2 (germline): LNHDA, SQIVND (reference sequence). V lost 6 bases to trimming and J lost 3 bases; unmatched junction nucleotides: 10. CDR3 DNA: TGTGCCAGTAGCCCTTCCCCGACTAGCGGGGACTACGAGCAGTACTTC. Encoded protein: CASSPSPTSGDYEQYF.

The J gene is TRBJ2-7, the V gene TRBV20-1, with 12 bases matching TRBD1. J lost 6 bases, V lost 6 bases, and 6 bases had no gene match. CDR1 and CDR2 from the germline V gene are DFQATT and SNEGSKA (reference sequence). The CDR3 spans 13 residues. The CDR3 DNA reads TGCAGTGCGTTCCGGGACAGGGGGCGCGAGCAGTACTTC. Amino acid sequence: CSAFRDRGREQYF.

The sample holds many counts of this clonotype. This rearrangement joins TRBV11-2 to TRBJ2-3, with 10 bases matching TRBD2. With 4 bases clipped from V and 5 bases from J, the junction kept 9 bases outside the gene matches. CDR1 is SGHAT and CDR2 is FQNNGV in the germline V gene. The CDR3 runs to 16 residues. CDR3 coding DNA: TGTGCCAGCAGCTACCAGACTAGCGGGCTGGTAGATACGCAGTATTTT. Protein: CASSYQTSGLVDTQYF.

This clonotype occurred many times. The V and J genes are TRBV12-3 or TRBV12-4 and TRBJ2-5, with 9 bases identical to TRBD2. The junction had 6 bases not matched to a gene; V was cut back by 6 bases and J by 1 base. The CDR3 spans 15 residues. The CDR3 reads CASRTGLAAQETQYF. The CDR3 nucleotides are TGTGCCAGCAGGACGGGACTAGCAGCCCAAGAGACCCAGTACTTC.

This clonotype was seen a handful of times. The CDR3 DNA follows: TGTGCCAGCAGTCCCGGTGTAAGGGATGAAAAACTGTTTTTT. Amino acid sequence: CASSPGVRDEKLFF. The chain recombines TRBV28 with TRBJ1-4, with unresolved D. Germline V lookup: CDR1 MDHEN, CDR2 SYDVKM. Trimming left V 5 bases short and J 6 bases short, with 13 bases between. There are 14 residues in the CDR3.

V and J are TRBV7-3 and TRBJ2-7; D is possibly TRBD1 (6 bases). CDR3 size: 14 residues. V was cut by 6 bases and J by 0 bases, with 12 bases left in between. Germline V lookup: CDR1 SGHTA, CDR2 FQGTGA. The CDR3 is CASSPGRGSYEQYF. The CDR3 DNA reads TGTGCCAGCAGTCCGGGCAGGGGCTCCTACGAGCAGTACTTC.

The chain joins TRBV11-3 to TRBJ1-1; 7 bases agree with TRBD1. This CDR3 region has 13 residues. CDR1 and CDR2 (germline): SGHNT, YENEEA. With 5 bases clipped from V and 6 bases from J, the junction kept 6 bases outside the gene matches. The CDR3 spells CASSQQGSAEAFF. CDR3 nucleotides: TGTGCCAGCAGCCAACAGGGGAGTGCTGAAGCTTTCTTT.

At least ten counts were recorded for this clonotype. The chain couples TRBV7-3 to TRBJ2-5; TRBD1 matches 12 bases. Germline-derived CDR1 and CDR2 are SGHTA and FQGTGA. The CDR3 spans 18 residues. V was pared by 0 bases and J by 4 bases, with 9 bases of the junction left unmatched. The CDR3 DNA sequence: TGTGCCAGCAGCTTAACAGGCCCCGGGACAGGGGGCAGAGAGACCCAGTACTTC. It encodes CASSLTGPGTGGRETQYF.

Many counts were recorded for this clonotype. The rearrangement links TRBV27 to TRBJ2-7; a possible D gene is TRBD2 (5 bases). Between the trimmed V and J ends, which lost 5 bases and 3 bases, there was a span of 11 bases. This CDR3 is 13 amino acids long. Germline loops: CDR1 MNHEY, CDR2 SMNVEV (reference sequence). This chain's CDR3 is CASSTRRGYEQYF. CDR3 DNA sequence: TGTGCCAGCAGTACACGTCGGGGCTACGAGCAGTACTTC.

This clonotype appeared many times. The V gene is TRBV15, the J gene TRBJ2-7, with D perhaps TRBD1 or TRBD2 (5 bases each). The CDR3 runs to 14 residues. Germline CDR1 is LNHNV and CDR2 is YYDKDF (reference sequence). Trimming took 4 bases from V and 0 from J, leaving 10 bases between them. The CDR3 DNA is TGTGCCACCAGCACCAGGGCGGGCTCCTACGAGCAGTACTTC. This translates into CATSTRAGSYEQYF.

In nucleotides, the CDR3 is TGCAGCGCCCAACGGGACCTCCGAGGGGAGCAGTACTTC. Translation: CSAQRDLRGEQYF. The chain recombines TRBV29-1 with TRBJ2-7, with D perhaps given as TRBD1 or TRBD2 (5 bases each). The CDR3 has 13 amino acids. Germline V gene data show CDR1 as SQVTM and CDR2 as ANQGSEA. The V end lost 7 bases, the J end lost 7 bases, and 20 bases lay between the germline ends.

This clonotype showed up just a few times. V usage is TRBV5-8 and J usage is TRBJ2-5; perhaps TRBD2 as D (5 bases). The CDR3 runs to 13 residues. The V gene's germline CDR1 is SGHTS and CDR2 YDEGEE. The V gene lost 1 base and the J gene lost 4 bases, with 8 bases spanning the gap. The CDR3 DNA sequence: TGTGCCAGCAGCTTGTCGGGATTAGAGACCCAGTACTTC. It codes for CASSLSGLETQYF.

The chain employs TRBV20-1 and TRBJ1-1, with D possibly being TRBD1 (5 bases). Trimming left V 0 bases short and J 4 bases short, with 9 bases between. The germline V gene has CDR1 DFQATT and CDR2 SNEGSKA (reference sequence). This CDR3 comprises 13 residues. The CDR3 reads CSARDAGITEAFF. In nucleotides, the CDR3 is TGCAGTGCTAGAGATGCAGGGATCACTGAAGCTTTCTTT.

This clonotype showed up many times. V and J are TRBV3-1 and TRBJ2-7; D assignment may be TRBD1 or TRBD2 (6 bases each). This CDR3 comprises 14 residues. Germline CDR1 is LGHDT and CDR2 is YNNKEL (reference sequence). V lost 5 bases to trimming and J lost 6 bases, with 17 bases between them. The CDR3 loop is CASSEGGLASEQYF. The CDR3 DNA is TGTGCCAGCAGCGAAGGGGGGCTAGCTAGCGAGCAGTACTTC.

This clonotype was seen a handful of times. The CDR3 DNA sequence: TGTGCCAGCAGTTTTTCCCTTTTGAACACCGGGGAGCTGTTTTTT. It encodes CASSFSLLNTGELFF. This chain joins TRBV12-3 or TRBV12-4 and TRBJ2-2; D remains unclear. The CDR3 consists of 15 residues. V was shortened by 3 bases and J by 1 base, with 9 bases between the two germline ends.

In its sample, this clonotype was seen a few times. This CDR3 is CASSHLTGGGSPLHF. CDR3 nucleotides: TGTGCCAGCAGTCACCTGACGGGCGGGGGTTCACCCCTCCACTTT. This sequence joins TRBV12-3 or TRBV12-4 and TRBJ1-6; TRBD1 is a possible D gene (5 bases). V lost 5 bases to trimming and J lost 9 bases, with 17 bases between them. This CDR3 contains 15 residues.

At least ten counts were recorded for this clonotype. The rearrangement links TRBV24-1 to TRBJ2-1; possible D gene TRBD1, 6 bases. CDR1 is KGHDR, CDR2 SFDVKD, per germline. Trimming pared 4 bases from V and 2 bases from J, leaving 11 bases between. The CDR3 is 15 residues long. The CDR3 nucleotides are TGTGCCACCAGTGACTTTCAGGGGACCTACAATGAGCAGTTCTTC. This codes for CATSDFQGTYNEQFF.

In this sample, this clonotype turned up a few times. The chain couples TRBV6-2 or TRBV6-3 to TRBJ1-1; a possible D gene is TRBD1 (5 bases). The CDR3 totals 15 residues. CDR1 is MNHEY and CDR2 is SVGEGT in the germline V gene. Trimming removed 4 bases at V and 5 bases at J, with 17 bases between. CDR3: CASSFSGGEGTEAFF. In DNA, the CDR3 is TGTGCCAGCAGTTTCTCGGGAGGGGAGGGAACTGAAGCTTTCTTT.